Presented here are 20 T cell receptor beta chains from one specimen sequenced in a study of T cells expressing NK-cell markers. TCRdb reprocessed the 5' RACE reads and reports one entry per CDR3 protein, with no DNA. The listing records about 550,000 distinct CDR3 sequences. The specimen was blood T cells: a sorted CD56 or NKG2C T cell subset, CD4+ or CD8+ T cells, or bulk PBMC T cells (not recorded which). These receptors were collected from a man aged 18 to 29 in good health.

The genes are TRBV24-1 and TRBJ2-3. CDR3 length: 16 amino acids. Germline-derived CDR1 and CDR2 are KGHDR and SFDVKD. The CDR3 region is CATSEATPRPADTQYF.

The chain combines TRBV3-1 with TRBJ2-7; no DNA is available, so the TRBD1 call from TCRdb remains unchecked. CDR1 LGHDT and CDR2 YNNKEL come from the germline V gene (reference sequence). The CDR3 spans 14 residues. Here the CDR3 reads CASSHGGGPYEQYF.

The gene calls are TRBV12-3 or TRBV12-4 and TRBJ1-5; the D call of TRBD1 rests on TCRdb alone, since no DNA is present to check it. CDR3 size: 14 residues. The CDR3 loop is CASSPGGTNQPQHF.

The genes are TRBV7-9 and TRBJ1-5. Germline V gene lookup returns CDR1 SEHNR and CDR2 FQNEAQ (reference sequence). The CDR3 covers 14 residues. The CDR3 region is CASSQGIPNQPQHF.

V usage is TRBV15 and J usage is TRBJ2-2. This CDR3 spans 17 amino acids. Germline V lookup: CDR1 LNHNV, CDR2 YYDKDF (reference sequence). The chain's CDR3 is CATSRDMAMMNTGELFF.

The CDR3 loop reads CASSEPLMAEAFF. The rearrangement joins TRBV2 to TRBJ1-1. The CDR3 runs 13 residues. The germline V gene encodes CDR1 SNHLY and CDR2 FYNNEI.

The chain is built from TRBV12-3 or TRBV12-4 and TRBJ2-3; the TCRdb call, TRBD1, lacks DNA for checking. CDR3 size: 15 residues. The CDR3 protein is CASRPGTVLGDTQYF.

The genes are TRBV12-3 or TRBV12-4 and TRBJ2-1; TCRdb reports TRBD2, a call that lacks DNA to check it against. The length of the CDR3 is 17 residues. CDR3: CASSLIRTSGPYNEQFF.

The chain has TRBV4-1 and TRBJ1-2; TCRdb names TRBD1, which stays unverified in the absence of DNA. This CDR3 comprises 15 residues. From germline, CDR1 is MGHRA and CDR2 YSYEKL. The CDR3 sequence: CASSQDGQTPYGYTF.

This chain links TRBV21-1 with TRBJ2-5. TRBV21-1 is termed a pseudogene. There are 14 residues in the CDR3. CDR3 amino acids: CASSKRKLKETQYF.

V is TRBV12-3 or TRBV12-4 and J is TRBJ2-5. The CDR3 spans 16 residues. The CDR3 spells CASSFAGIYVQETQYF.

The chain joins TRBV21-1 to TRBJ1-5. TRBV21-1 is shown as a pseudogene. The length of the CDR3 is 12 residues. CDR3: CASSSKGPPQHF.

The J gene is TRBJ2-7, the V gene TRBV11-2; the TCRdb D gene call, TRBD1, has no DNA to confirm it. CDR1 SGHAT and CDR2 FQNNGV come from the germline V gene. The CDR3 extends over 17 amino acids. The CDR3 reads CASSLDLGALFSYEQYF. Filled out from reference TRBV11-2 and TRBJ2-7, the complete variable domain reads EAGVAQSPRYKIIEKRQSVAFWCNPISGHATLYWYQQILGQGPKLLIQFQNNGVVDDSQLPKDRFSAERLKGVDSTLKIQPAKLEDSAVYLCASSLDLGALFSYEQYFGPGTRLTVT.

The chain employs TRBV4-1 and TRBJ2-1; TCRdb names TRBD1, which stays unverified in the absence of DNA. The CDR3 runs 16 residues. Germline lookup yields CDR1 MGHRA and CDR2 YSYEKL. The CDR3 spells CASSQDRGSFYNEQFF.

The J gene is TRBJ2-1, the V gene TRBV12-3 or TRBV12-4; no DNA is available, so the TRBD2 call from TCRdb remains unchecked. The CDR3 is 17 amino acids. CDR3 residues: CASSLAGGTPTYNEQFF.

V is TRBV6-2 or TRBV6-3 and J is TRBJ2-2. Germline CDR1 is MNHEY and CDR2 is SVGEGT. There are 13 residues in the CDR3. CDR3 sequence reads: CASIPENTGELFF.

The gene calls are TRBV5-1 and TRBJ1-2; TCRdb's D gene call, TRBD1, goes unchecked for lack of DNA. The CDR3 has 15 residues. In germline, CDR1 is SGHRS, CDR2 YFSETQ. CDR3 amino acids: CASSLATGGDYGYTF.

The rearrangement links TRBV5-1 to TRBJ2-7; TCRdb reports TRBD1, a call that lacks DNA to check it against. Germline CDR1 and CDR2: SGHRS and YFSETQ. CDR3 size: 13 residues. The CDR3 region is CASSPRDRTEQYF.

The rearrangement joins TRBV10-1 to TRBJ2-1. Germline CDR1 and CDR2: WNHNN and SYGVQD (reference sequence). The CDR3 sequence is 15 residues long. CDR3: CASSEFRGSYNEQFF.

The chain joins TRBV20-1 to TRBJ2-5; the D call from TCRdb, TRBD1, cannot be confirmed without DNA. CDR1 is DFQATT, CDR2 SNEGSKA, per germline (reference sequence). The length of the CDR3 is 15 residues. CDR3: CSAGSFRTGGETQYF.